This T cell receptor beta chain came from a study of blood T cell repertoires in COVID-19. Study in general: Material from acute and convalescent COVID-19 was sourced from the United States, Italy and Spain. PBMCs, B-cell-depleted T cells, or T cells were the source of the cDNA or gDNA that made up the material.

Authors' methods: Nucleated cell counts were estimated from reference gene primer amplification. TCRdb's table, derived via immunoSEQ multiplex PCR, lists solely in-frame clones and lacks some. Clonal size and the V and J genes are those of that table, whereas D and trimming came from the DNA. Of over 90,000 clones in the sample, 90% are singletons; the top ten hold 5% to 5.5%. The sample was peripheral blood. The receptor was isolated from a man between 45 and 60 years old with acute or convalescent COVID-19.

The CDR3 region has the DNA TGTGCCAGCAGTGAATCCGGTGAAAAACTGTTTTTT. It codes for CASSESGEKLFF. This chain uses TRBV6-1 with TRBJ1-4; no definite D call. The germline CDR1 and CDR2 sequences are MNHNS and SASEGT. The CDR3 sequence is 12 residues long. V lost 2 bases to trimming and J lost 7 bases, with 5 bases between them.